This T cell receptor beta chain was identified in a study of cytomegalovirus exposure and HLA in healthy donors. The overall study: T cells numbering approximately 170 million yielded more than 95 million unique TCR beta sequences in an earlier analysis.

The PCR contained 60 Vbeta and 13 Jbeta primers. The repertoire was sequenced with immunoSEQ multiplex PCR; TCRdb's copy has only in-frame clones and lacks some. The table records roughly 250,000 clones, 80% of them present only once. There are 15 residues in the CDR3. V was trimmed by 2 bases and J by 3 bases, leaving 14 bases between them. Germline-derived CDR1 and CDR2 are SGHNT and YYREEE (reference sequence). In the case of this clone: Its antigen is unknown.

Broader study findings: A later examination showed that TCR association rates differed by HLA locus, with DRB1 most and HLA-C fewest. Some V segments could not be told apart, so they were left out, TRBV6-2 and TRBV6-3 among them.

Material for sequencing was PBMCs. The rearrangement uses TRBV5-4 and TRBJ2-5; a weak D match, TRBD1 (6 bases). This receptor was identified in a girl aged 2 to 9 in good health and CMV-seronegative. CDR3 in amino acids: CASSFTHGGKETQYF. As DNA, the CDR3 is TGTGCCAGCAGCTTCACCCATGGGGGCAAAGAGACCCAGTACTTC.